This TCR beta chain emerged from a study of graft-versus-host responses after intestinal transplantation. About the study: Transplant recipients had multivisceral, liver-intestinal, or isolated intestinal grafts. Each recipient received anti-thymocyte globulin induction, then tacrolimus and steroids for around 3 years.

Germline V gives CDR1 SGHRS, CDR2 YFSETQ. V shed 4 bases and J 4 bases; nucleotides not matched to a gene: 4. This CDR3 comprises 13 residues. This table comes from immunoSEQ multiplex PCR, and its TCRdb copy is limited to in-frame clones, with some not included. In the table there are around 64,000 clones, about 94% of which are singletons. About this clone: Its antigen is unknown.

The source material was unstimulated CD4+ T cells sorted from spleen or lymph node cells, sampled before transplant. The V and J genes are TRBV5-1 and TRBJ1-2, with TRBD1 matching over 7 bases. The clonotype was recovered from a human donor who was the organ donor for an intestinal transplant. The CDR3 here is CASSPDRAYGYTF. The CDR3 DNA is TGCGCCAGCAGCCCAGACAGGGCCTATGGCTACACCTTC.